Sequencing of this T cell receptor beta chain was carried out in a study of blood T cell repertoires in COVID-19. At the level of the study: Sources were T cells, B-cell-depleted T cells, or PBMCs; the material itself was cDNA or gDNA.

Sequencing was performed with immunoSEQ multiplex PCR; in TCRdb, only in-frame clones are kept and a portion is missing. The data show nearly 200,000 clones, around four fifths seen once. The V end lost 1 base, the J end lost 0 bases, and 9 bases lay between the germline ends. This CDR3 has 15 amino acids. Per germline, CDR1 MGHRA and CDR2 YSYEKL. The origin of this receptor is a man aged 55-75 years with COVID-19, enrolled during active disease. Material for sequencing was peripheral blood. V is TRBV4-1 and J is TRBJ1-2, with D hard to call. CDR3 sequence reads: CASSQVALANYGYTF. The CDR3 coding sequence is TGCGCCAGCAGCCAAGTAGCCCTAGCTAACTATGGCTACACCTTC.